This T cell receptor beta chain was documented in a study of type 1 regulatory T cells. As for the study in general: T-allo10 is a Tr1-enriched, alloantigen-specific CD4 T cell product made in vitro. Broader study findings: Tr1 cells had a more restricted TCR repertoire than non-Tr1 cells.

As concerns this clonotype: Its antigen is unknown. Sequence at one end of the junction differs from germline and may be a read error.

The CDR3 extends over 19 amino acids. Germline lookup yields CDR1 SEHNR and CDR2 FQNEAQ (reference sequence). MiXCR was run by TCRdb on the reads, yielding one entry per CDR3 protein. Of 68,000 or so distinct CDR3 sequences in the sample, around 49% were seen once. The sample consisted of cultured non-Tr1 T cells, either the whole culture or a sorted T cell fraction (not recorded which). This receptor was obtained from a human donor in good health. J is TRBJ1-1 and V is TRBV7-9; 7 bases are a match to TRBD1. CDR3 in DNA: TGTGCCTGCAGCTTAGCAGGGGGTTTCGTAAAAGCACGGACCACTGAAGCTTTCTTT. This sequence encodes CACSLAGGFVKARTTEAFF.